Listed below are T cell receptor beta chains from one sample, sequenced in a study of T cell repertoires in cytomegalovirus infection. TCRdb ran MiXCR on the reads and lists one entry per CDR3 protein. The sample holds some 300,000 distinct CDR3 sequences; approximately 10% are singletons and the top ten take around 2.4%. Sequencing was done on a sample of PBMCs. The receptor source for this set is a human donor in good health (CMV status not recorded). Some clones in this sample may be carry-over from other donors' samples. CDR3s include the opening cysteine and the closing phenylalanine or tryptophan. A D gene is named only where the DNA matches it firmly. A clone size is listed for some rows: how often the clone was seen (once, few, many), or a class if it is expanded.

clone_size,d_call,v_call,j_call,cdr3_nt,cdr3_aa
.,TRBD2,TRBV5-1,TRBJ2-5,TGCGCCAGCAGCCCCTCTAGGACTAGCGGGGGATTTGAGACCCAGTACTTC,CASSPSRTSGGFETQYF
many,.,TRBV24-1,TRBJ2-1,TGTGCCACCAGTGACCCAGGGGGGGGAGCCGATGAGCAGTTCTTC,CATSDPGGGADEQFF
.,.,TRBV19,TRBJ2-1,TGTGCCAGTAGTAACGGGGCTGAGCAGTTCTTC,CASSNGAEQFF
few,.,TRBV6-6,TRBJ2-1,TGTGCCAGCAGTCGACTGACCAGGATGGATGAGCAGTTCTTC,CASSRLTRMDEQFF
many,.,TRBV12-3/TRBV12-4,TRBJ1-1,TGTGCCAGCAGTTTAGACGGTTTAGGGCTTACTGAAGCTTTCTTT,CASSLDGLGLTEAFF
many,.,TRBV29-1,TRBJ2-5,TGCAGCGTTACTCGAGGCCTAGCGTACCAAGAGACCCAGTACTTC,CSVTRGLAYQETQYF
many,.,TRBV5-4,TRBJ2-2,TGTGCCAGCAGCTTGACGGGGGGCGCGGTCACCGGGGAGCTGTTTTTT,CASSLTGGAVTGELFF
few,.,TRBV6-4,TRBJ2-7,TGTGCCAGCAGCTTACAGGGTGGGCACGAGCAGTACTTC,CASSLQGGHEQYF
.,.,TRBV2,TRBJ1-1,TGTGCCAGCAGTGTGTACCTAGGAGCTTTCTTT,CASSVYLGAFF
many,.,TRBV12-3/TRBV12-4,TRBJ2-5,TGTGCCAGCAGCAACTCGGGATCTCGGGAGACCCAGTACTTC,CASSNSGSRETQYF
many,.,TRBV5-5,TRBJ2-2,TGTGCCAGCAGCTTATCCGGGAACACCGGGGAGCTGTTTTTT,CASSLSGNTGELFF
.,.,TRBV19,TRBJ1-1,TGTGCCAGTAGTATTTTGTCTCTCACCCCAAACACTGAAGCTTTCTTT,CASSILSLTPNTEAFF
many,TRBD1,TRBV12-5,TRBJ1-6,TGTGCTAGTGGTCTCCCCCGAGGGGGCGAGGGAACCTATAATTCACCCCTCCACTTT,CASGLPRGGEGTYNSPLHF
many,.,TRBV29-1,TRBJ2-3,TGCAGCGTTGAAGATCGGTATACGCAGTATTTT,CSVEDRYTQYF
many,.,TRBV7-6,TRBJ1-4,TGTGCCAGCAGCTTAGGCAGTCCCATTGCAACTAATGAAAAACTGTTTTTT,CASSLGSPIATNEKLFF
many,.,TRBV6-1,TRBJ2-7,TGTGCCAGCAAAGGTGGATCGGGTATGGGATACGAGCAGTACTTC,CASKGGSGMGYEQYF
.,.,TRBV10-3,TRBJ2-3,TGTGCCATCAGTGAGTCGGCCGGGACCCCCACAGATACGCAGTATTTT,CAISESAGTPTDTQYF
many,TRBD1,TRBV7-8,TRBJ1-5,TGTGCCAGCAGCTTGATCACAGGGGGACAGCCCCAGCATTTT,CASSLITGGQPQHF
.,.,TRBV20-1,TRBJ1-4,TGCAGTGCCAGATACAGGGCAACTAATGAAAAACTGTTTTTT,CSARYRATNEKLFF
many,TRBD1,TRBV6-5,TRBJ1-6,TGTGCCAGCAGTTACCAGGGGGCTAGTAATTCACCCCTCCACTTT,CASSYQGASNSPLHF
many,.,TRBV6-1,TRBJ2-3,TGTGCCAGCAGAGGGTGGGGAGCCCGCACAGATACGCAGTATTTT,CASRGWGARTDTQYF
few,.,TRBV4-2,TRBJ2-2,TGTGCCAGCAGCCACCCGGGGCAGGCGAACACCGGGGAGCTGTTTTTT,CASSHPGQANTGELFF
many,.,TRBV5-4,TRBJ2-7,TGTGCCAGCCTCCGGGACGGCGAATACGAGCAGTACTTC,CASLRDGEYEQYF
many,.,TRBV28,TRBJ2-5,TGTGCCAGCAGACAGGCCCAAGAGACCCAGTACTTC,CASRQAQETQYF
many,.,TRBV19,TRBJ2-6,TGTGCCAGTGGCCCCCTCCAGGGTTTTGGGGCCAACGTCCTGACTTTC,CASGPLQGFGANVLTF
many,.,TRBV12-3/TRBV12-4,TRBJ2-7,TGTGCCAGCAGTTCCCTGACAGGAGATGAGAAATTCGAGCAGTACTTC,CASSSLTGDEKFEQYF
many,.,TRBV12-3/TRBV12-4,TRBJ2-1,TGTGCCAGTCACCCCGGGGGTCCTAATACAAATGAGCAGTTCTTC,CASHPGGPNTNEQFF
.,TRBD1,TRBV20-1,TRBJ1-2,TGCAGTGCTGTACAGGGGTATGGCTACACCTTC,CSAVQGYGYTF
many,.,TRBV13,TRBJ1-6,TGTGCCAGCAGCTTAGGGAGGTATTCACCCCTCCACTTT,CASSLGRYSPLHF